What follows is one TCR beta chain and its context. The data stem from a study of T cell responses to AZD1222 COVID-19 vaccine. TCRdb's copy holds only in-frame clones and misses some; the assay was immunoSEQ multiplex PCR. The sample lists 90,000 to 150,000 clones; about nine tenths were seen once. Germline V gives CDR1 SGDLS, CDR2 YYNGEE. The CDR3 is 12 residues long. V shed 4 bases and J shed 4 bases, with 8 bases lying between them. The source of this sequence is an adult in good health. J is TRBJ1-2 and V is TRBV9; D is unclear. Sequenced material: peripheral blood, taken on day 0 of AZD1222 vaccination. This CDR3 reads CASSNLGYGYTF. The CDR3 DNA sequence: TGTGCCAGCAGCAACCTCGGCTATGGCTACACCTTC.